The 5 T cell receptor beta chains below come from one sample, sequenced in a study of OX40 agonist ivuxolimab in advanced cancers. Generated by immunoSEQ multiplex PCR, the TCRdb table keeps only in-frame clones and is missing some. Altogether tens of thousands of clones are present, around 91% being singletons, with the ten largest covering roughly an eighth. Material: CD4+ or CD8+ T cells sorted from blood, obtained in a trial of the OX40 agonist ivuxolimab. These TCRs come from an adult with an advanced solid tumor such as melanoma, head and neck, liver or kidney cancer.

The sample holds one count of this clone. The rearrangement joins TRBV6-4 to TRBJ1-4, with 11 positions matching TRBD1. There are 15 residues in the CDR3. With V trimmed by 6 bases and J by 5 bases, 5 bases remained unmatched. Per the germline V gene, CDR1 is MRHNA and CDR2 is SNTAGT. The CDR3, as DNA: TGTGCCAGCAGCGGACAGGGGGCAATCAATGAAAAACTGTTTTTT. Its protein product is CASSGQGAINEKLFF.

The V and J genes are TRBV4-2 and TRBJ1-1; D possibly corresponds to TRBD1 (5 bases). Trimming cost V 1 base and J 4 bases, with 7 bases left between them. The germline V gene encodes CDR1 LGHNA and CDR2 YNFKEQ. The CDR3 runs to 13 residues. CDR3 loop: CASSQVGGTEAFF. DNA of the CDR3: TGTGCCAGCAGCCAAGTCGGGGGCACTGAAGCTTTCTTT.

This clone was counted once. The chain is built from TRBV19 and TRBJ2-6; 7 bases fit TRBD1. Germline lookup yields CDR1 LNHDA and CDR2 SQIVND (reference sequence). CDR3 length: 21 residues. V lost 7 bases to trimming and J lost 2 bases; unmatched junction nucleotides: 23. The CDR3 bases are TGTGCCAGTAAACCCGGGACAGATTATTTTTTGGGAAATACTGGGGCCAACGTCCTGACTTTC. This encodes CASKPGTDYFLGNTGANVLTF.

This clone occurred once. The V and J genes are TRBV29-1 and TRBJ2-7, with 10 bases fitting TRBD2. Germline CDR1 reads SQVTM; CDR2 reads ANQGSEA. This CDR3 spans 14 amino acids. J lost 2 bases, V lost 1 base, and 2 bases had no gene match. The CDR3 sequence is CSVEGSGRAYEQYF. The CDR3 DNA follows: TGCAGCGTTGAAGGGAGCGGGAGGGCCTACGAGCAGTACTTC.

The rearrangement links TRBV4-1 to TRBJ1-5; 7 nucleotides agree with TRBD1. CDR3 length: 15 amino acids. Unmatched junction bases numbered 13, after V lost 7 bases and J lost 7 bases. Per the germline V gene, CDR1 is MGHRA and CDR2 is YSYEKL. CDR3 sequence reads: CASNRGGGAKQPQHF. Here the CDR3 DNA reads TGCGCCAGCAACCGAGGAGGGGGCGCGAAGCAGCCCCAGCATTTT.